Listed here are 6 T cell receptor beta chains from one sample, sequenced in a study of CD8+CD57+ T cells in acquired aplastic anemia. TCR beta VDJ combinations and CDR3 sequences were profiled from genomic DNA. TCRdb re-called the reads through MiXCR, storing one row per CDR3 protein. The sample yields 160,000 or so distinct CDR3 sequences, less than 60% seen once. Patients who underwent sequencing had shown CD8+CD57+ cell expansion by flow cytometry. Sequencing was performed on sorted CD4+, CD8+, or CD8+CD57+ T cells (not recorded which) from PBMCs. These receptor sequences come from a human donor with aplastic anemia.

This clonotype was counted ten times or more. The rearrangement joins TRBV12-3 or TRBV12-4 to TRBJ2-5; 10 nucleotides align to TRBD2. After removal of 6 bases from V and 4 bases from J, the junction contained 2 bases not matched to a gene. The CDR3 has 13 residues. Written as DNA, the CDR3 is TGTGCCAGCAGAACTAGCGGGGTAGAGACCCAGTACTTC. Amino acids: CASRTSGVETQYF.

This chain links TRBV24-1 with TRBJ1-2; D is ambiguous. The CDR3 has 14 residues. CDR1 and CDR2 from the germline V gene are KGHDR and SFDVKD. Between the trimmed V and J ends, which lost 11 bases and 4 bases, there was a span of 19 bases. CDR3: CASLRPGSVYGYTF. The DNA for the CDR3 is TGTGCCAGTCTCCGTCCGGGCAGTGTCTATGGCTACACCTTC.

V is TRBV20-1 and J is TRBJ1-2; possibly TRBD1 for D (6 bases). CDR3 length: 14 amino acids. Trimming removed 1 base at V and 6 bases at J, with 15 bases between. From germline, CDR1 is DFQATT and CDR2 SNEGSKA (reference sequence). CDR3 amino acids: CSARGGRGGDGYTF. For the CDR3, the DNA is TGCAGTGCTAGAGGGGGCAGGGGAGGGGATGGCTACACCTTC.

This clonotype was detected once. The chain carries TRBV11-2 and TRBJ2-3; 7 bases align to TRBD2. V lost 5 bases and J lost 1; bases outside the gene matches: 9. Germline values: CDR1 SGHAT, CDR2 FQNNGV. The CDR3 spans 16 residues. The CDR3 sequence is CASSTGGAGGTDTQYF. The CDR3 DNA reads as TGTGCCAGCAGCACAGGAGGGGCGGGGGGCACAGATACGCAGTATTTT.

This clonotype was counted ten times or more. This rearrangement joins TRBV12-3 or TRBV12-4 to TRBJ2-7; D unclear. The CDR3 spans 13 residues. Trimming stripped 5 bases from V and 9 bases from J, with 17 bases between. This CDR3 reads CASSPHHTPRQYF. The DNA for the CDR3 is TGTGCCAGCAGTCCCCATCATACCCCTCGGCAGTACTTC.

With respect to this clonotype: This may arise from a read error, as a much more abundant clone is one base away. This chain connects TRBV9 to TRBJ1-4, with 10 positions matching TRBD1. The CDR3 covers 14 residues. Germline-derived CDR1 and CDR2 are SGDLS and YYNGEE. V was pared by 4 bases and J by 8 bases, with 5 bases of the junction left unmatched. CDR3 in DNA: TGTGCCAGCAGCAGGACAGGGGGAAGCGAAAAACTGTTTTTT. Translating it yields CASSRTGGSEKLFF.